This is a list of T cell receptor beta chains from one sample in a study of regulatory T cells in long-lasting Graves disease. TCRdb recomputed calls from the multiplex PCR reads with MiXCR, one row per CDR3 protein. The sample records about 660,000 distinct CDR3 sequences, around 30% being singletons. This material consisted of peripheral blood mononuclear cells (PBMCs), taken when the disease was refractory, from a patient treated with antithyroid drugs. Receptor source: a female donor with Graves disease. Both conserved end residues are part of each CDR3. The D gene is left open where the match is weak. Rows give clone size only sometimes, using once, few, many, or a class for an expanded clone.

TRBJ2-1 | . | . | TRBV7-9 | TGTGCCAGCAGCTTAGGCCGGGCTGCCTACAATGAGCAGTTCTTC | CASSLGRAAYNEQFF
TRBJ2-7 | TRBD2 | few | TRBV6-1 | TGTGCCAGCAGTGATCTACTAGCGTCCTACGAGCAGTACTTC | CASSDLLASYEQYF
TRBJ2-5 | . | . | TRBV12-3/TRBV12-4 | TGTGCCAGCAGCCAAGGGGACACCCCAGGGGAGACCCAGTACTTC | CASSQGDTPGETQYF
TRBJ1-1 | . | few | TRBV12-3/TRBV12-4 | TGTGCCAGCAGTTCTGACTTCGGTGGCACTGAAGCTTTCTTT | CASSSDFGGTEAFF
TRBJ1-2 | . | many | TRBV27 | TGTGCCAGCAGTTTATCCTTCACCCTTTCTAACTATGGCTACACCTTC | CASSLSFTLSNYGYTF
TRBJ2-2 | . | few | TRBV2 | TGTGCCAGCAGTGATAGTACCGACAACCGCTTAAACACCGGGGAGCTGTTTTTT | CASSDSTDNRLNTGELFF
TRBJ1-1 | . | few | TRBV14 | TGTGCCAGCAGCCAAGATCCGTATGGGCTGCTGAACACTGAAGCTTTCTTT | CASSQDPYGLLNTEAFF
TRBJ1-4 | . | few | TRBV30 | TGTGCCTGGTGTCGGCAGGGAGGAAATGAAAAACTGTTTTTT | CAWCRQGGNEKLFF
TRBJ1-4 | . | . | TRBV3-1 | TGTGCCAGCGGGGGTGACAGTTCCCCTAATGAAAAACTGTTTTTT | CASGGDSSPNEKLFF
TRBJ2-5 | TRBD2 | few | TRBV5-5 | TGTGCCAGCAGCTCTCAACTACTGACTAGCGGGACGGAGACCCAGTACTTC | CASSSQLLTSGTETQYF
TRBJ1-2 | TRBD1 | many | TRBV28 | TGTGCCAGCAGTTCGGGACAGGGGCCATTCTATGGCTACACCTTC | CASSSGQGPFYGYTF
TRBJ1-5 | . | few | TRBV10-3 | TGTGCCATCAGTGAGTACAGGGATCAGCCCCAGCATTTT | CAISEYRDQPQHF
TRBJ1-3 | . | . | TRBV14 | TGTGCCAGCAGCCAAGTTTCCGACCGCAGCTCTGGAAACACCATATATTTT | CASSQVSDRSSGNTIYF
TRBJ1-1 | TRBD1 | . | TRBV7-6 | TGTGCCAGCAGCCCAGGGGGAGTGGGAAACACTGAAGCTTTCTTT | CASSPGGVGNTEAFF
TRBJ1-3 | . | few | TRBV12-3/TRBV12-4 | TGTGCCAGCACCAAGGCAGGGACACTTGGAAACACCATATATTTT | CASTKAGTLGNTIYF
TRBJ2-7 | . | few | TRBV10-3 | TGTGCCATCAGTGAGTTACACGAGCAGTACTTC | CAISELHEQYF
TRBJ2-7 | TRBD2 | few | TRBV6-1 | TGTGCCAGCAGTGAATTCCTAGCGGGAGGTTACGAGCAGTACTTC | CASSEFLAGGYEQYF
TRBJ1-2 | . | many | TRBV28 | TGTGCCAGCAGTTGGGGTTCTGGGGAGAAGCCCTATGGCTACACCTTC | CASSWGSGEKPYGYTF
TRBJ1-1 | TRBD1 | few | TRBV20-1 | TGCAGTGCTGACAGGGGAAGCACTGAAGCTTTCTTT | CSADRGSTEAFF
TRBJ2-4 | . | . | TRBV20-1 | TGCAGTGCTAGAGGTTTACAGGGCTGGGTTCAGTACTTC | CSARGLQGWVQYF
TRBJ1-4 | . | . | TRBV9 | TGTGCCAGCAGCCCCCGCCGAGTTGCAACTAATGAAAAACTGTTTTTT | CASSPRRVATNEKLFF
TRBJ2-7 | . | . | TRBV20-1 | TGCAGTGCGCTGGCGGGCGGCTCCTACGAGCAGTACTTC | CSALAGGSYEQYF
TRBJ1-5 | . | . | TRBV30 | TGTGCCTGGAATCGATATAGCAATCAGCCCCAGCATTTT | CAWNRYSNQPQHF
TRBJ1-4 | TRBD1 | . | TRBV6-2/TRBV6-3 | TGTGCCAGCAGTCTTGACAGGGGAGGCGAGGAAAAACTGTTTTTT | CASSLDRGGEEKLFF
TRBJ1-1 | TRBD1 | many | TRBV28 | TGTGCCAGCAGTTTGTATCAAGGGGGCGCAAGACGGACTGAAGCTTTCTTT | CASSLYQGGARRTEAFF
TRBJ1-5 | . | . | TRBV28 | TGTGCCAGCAGTTCGGGCGGTTTGGGCAATCAGCCCCAGCATTTT | CASSSGGLGNQPQHF
TRBJ1-4 | . | . | TRBV7-3 | TGTGCCAGCAGCACCCATGGGAACAGGGAGAATGAAAAACTGTTTTTT | CASSTHGNRENEKLFF
TRBJ1-2 | . | many | TRBV7-6 | TGTGCCAGCAGCTTAGAGGACTCATCTAACTATGGCTACACCTTC | CASSLEDSSNYGYTF
TRBJ1-2 | . | many | TRBV12-3/TRBV12-4 | TGTGCCAGCAGTTTAGTGGAGTCAGGAGCGTATGGCTACACCTTC | CASSLVESGAYGYTF
TRBJ1-5 | . | many | TRBV28 | TGTGCCAGCACCTTGGGTGGGCCCCAGCATTTT | CASTLGGPQHF
TRBJ1-2 | . | many | TRBV27 | TGTGCCAGCAGTTTGGGAAGGACGGATAACTATGGCTACACCTTC | CASSLGRTDNYGYTF
TRBJ1-2 | . | few | TRBV20-1 | TGCAGTGCTAGAACTTGGGGGAGTGGCTATGGCTACACCTTC | CSARTWGSGYGYTF
TRBJ1-1 | . | . | TRBV12-3/TRBV12-4 | TGTGCCAGCAGCCCAGTACCTGGTGAAGCTTTCTTT | CASSPVPGEAFF
TRBJ1-1 | TRBD1 | . | TRBV7-9 | TGTGCCACACCGGGACAGGGGGCGCTTAGTACTGAAGCTTTCTTT | CATPGQGALSTEAFF
TRBJ2-1 | TRBD2 | . | TRBV5-6 | TGTGCCAGCAGCTTTGCGACTAGCGGGTTCCACAATGAGCAGTTCTTC | CASSFATSGFHNEQFF
TRBJ2-7 | TRBD2 | . | TRBV11-2 | TGTGCCAGCAGACGTCCCGGGACTAGCATCCACGAGCAGTACTTC | CASRRPGTSIHEQYF
TRBJ2-7 | . | . | TRBV7-9 | TGTGCCAGCAGTGAGGACTCCGCCTACGAGCAGTACTTC | CASSEDSAYEQYF
TRBJ1-5 | . | . | TRBV15 | TGTGCCACCAGCAGAGCCGGGGGTTGGGAAGGAGATAGCAATCAGCCCCAGCATTTT | CATSRAGGWEGDSNQPQHF
TRBJ1-5 | . | . | TRBV11-1 | TGTGCCAGCAGCCAGACAGCCGATCAGCCCCAGCATTTT | CASSQTADQPQHF
TRBJ1-2 | . | . | TRBV27 | TGTGCCAGCAGGAACCCTATCGACAGCCCAACTAACTATGGCTACACCTTC | CASRNPIDSPTNYGYTF
TRBJ1-2 | TRBD1 | . | TRBV20-1 | TGCAGTGCTAGGGACAGGGTCAGTGGCTACACCTTC | CSARDRVSGYTF
TRBJ1-4 | TRBD1 | once | TRBV29-1 | TGCAGCGTCGCGGACAGGTTTGCAACTAATGAAAAACTGTTTTTT | CSVADRFATNEKLFF
TRBJ1-2 | TRBD1 | . | TRBV5-1 | TGCGCCAGCAGCTTATTGGCGGGACAGAACTATGGCTACACCTTC | CASSLLAGQNYGYTF
TRBJ1-6 | . | few | TRBV2 | TGTGCCAGCAGTGGGGTCAGGGGAAATTCACCCCTCCACTTT | CASSGVRGNSPLHF
TRBJ2-6 | . | . | TRBV7-2 | TGTGCCAGCAGTAGGTGGGGTGGTACTGGGGCCAACGTCCTGACTTTC | CASSRWGGTGANVLTF
TRBJ2-6 | TRBD1 | . | TRBV20-1 | TGCAGTGCTAGAGAGGGGACAGCCTCTGGGGCCAACGTCCTGACTTTC | CSAREGTASGANVLTF
TRBJ2-1 | TRBD1 | . | TRBV20-1 | TGCAGTGCAATTGGACAGGGGGGCTACAATGAGCAGTTCTTC | CSAIGQGGYNEQFF
TRBJ1-1 | . | . | TRBV30 | TGTGCCTGGAGTGTACACCCTGGTAGTGGGGGGACTGAAGCTTTCTTT | CAWSVHPGSGGTEAFF
TRBJ1-1 | . | . | TRBV20-1 | TGCAGTGCTACCCGACTACAGGTGAACACTGAAGCTTTCTTT | CSATRLQVNTEAFF
TRBJ1-4 | . | . | TRBV7-9 | TGTGCCAGCAGCTTAGGCTGGGGGGTGAGGAAACTGTTTTTT | CASSLGWGVRKLFF
TRBJ1-5 | . | few | TRBV4-1 | TGCGCCAGCAGCCGGGTACCCGCGGCGGACCAGCCCCAGCATTTT | CASSRVPAADQPQHF
TRBJ1-2 | . | . | TRBV6-1 | TGTGCCAGCAGTGGGCTCAGGGGAGAGGGTAACTATGGCTACACCTTC | CASSGLRGEGNYGYTF
TRBJ1-2 | TRBD1 | . | TRBV27 | TGTGCCAGCAGTTTGTCCTGGGACAGGGTCTATGGCTACACCTTC | CASSLSWDRVYGYTF
TRBJ2-7 | . | few | TRBV7-2 | TGTGCCAGCAGCCCTGGACCGCTCGGAGAGCAGTACTTC | CASSPGPLGEQYF